This entry lists 20 T cell receptor beta chains sequenced from one sample in a study of blood T cell repertoires in COVID-19. The protocol was immunoSEQ multiplex PCR, while the TCRdb copy is restricted to in-frame clones and leaves out a portion. The sample yields around 200,000 clones, 70% to 90% seen once. The sequencing sample was made of peripheral blood. The receptors were gathered from a woman between 18 and 29 years old who had recovered from COVID-19.

This chain joins TRBV5-1 and TRBJ2-1, with a possible D match to TRBD2 (6 bases). The CDR3 consists of 17 residues. Trimming shortened V by 4 bases and J by 4 bases, and 21 bases separated the two germline ends. Germline CDR1 is SGHRS and CDR2 is YFSETQ. CDR3 residues: CASSRDRGNPPYNEQFF. Here the CDR3 DNA reads TGCGCCAGCAGCCGCGATCGCGGGAACCCGCCTTACAATGAGCAGTTCTTC. Full variable domain (outside the CDR3, taken from reference TRBV5-1 and TRBJ2-1): KAGVTQTPRYLIKTRGQQVTLSCSPISGHRSVSWYQQTPGQGLQFLFEYFSETQRNKGNFPGRFSGRQFSNSRSEMNVSTLELGDSALYLCASSRDRGNPPYNEQFFGPGTRLTVL.

The V gene is TRBV9, the J gene TRBJ2-3, with D uncertain. The V gene lost 4 bases and the J gene lost 2 bases, with 11 bases spanning the gap. This CDR3 is 14 amino acids long. Germline loops: CDR1 SGDLS, CDR2 YYNGEE. The CDR3 DNA reads TGTGCCAGCAGCCCAGAACAATACACAGATACGCAGTATTTT. It translates to CASSPEQYTDTQYF.

The chain recombines TRBV7-9 with TRBJ2-5; TRBD2 matches at 9 bases. Germline V gene data show CDR1 as SEHNR and CDR2 as FQNEAQ (reference sequence). Trimming at V came to 2 bases and at J to 6 bases, leaving 7 bases not matched to a gene. The CDR3 is made up of 15 amino acids. CDR3 DNA: TGTGCCAGCAGCTTAATGCGGGAGGGCCTCCAGACCCAGTACTTC. It specifies CASSLMREGLQTQYF.

This chain uses TRBV4-3 with TRBJ1-4; 8 nucleotides line up with TRBD1. Germline lookup yields CDR1 LGHNA and CDR2 YSLEER. With V trimmed by 3 bases and J by 5 bases, 5 bases remained unmatched. CDR3 length equals 15 residues. The CDR3: CASSHEDRANEKLFF. Written as DNA, the CDR3 is TGCGCCAGCAGCCATGAGGACAGGGCAAATGAAAAACTGTTTTTT.

This chain links TRBV19 with TRBJ1-5; TRBD1 aligns across 9 bases. The CDR3 spans 17 residues. CDR1 is LNHDA and CDR2 is SQIVND in the germline V gene (reference sequence). J lost 2 bases, V lost 4 bases, and 9 bases had no gene match. In DNA form, the CDR3 reads TGTGCCAGTAGTAAACAGGGGGCCCGGTCGGGCAATCAGCCCCAGCATTTT. This translates into CASSKQGARSGNQPQHF.

The CDR3 loop is CASSLGLAGAETQYF. The CDR3 DNA reads TGTGCCAGCAGCCTCGGACTAGCGGGAGCGGAGACCCAGTACTTC. The genes are TRBV14 and TRBJ2-5; 13 positions match TRBD2. The ends lost 4 bases at V and 5 bases at J; junction bases unmatched: 4. CDR3 length: 15 amino acids. Germline V gene data show CDR1 as SGHDN and CDR2 as FVKESK.

V is TRBV30 and J is TRBJ1-2, with a possible D match to TRBD1 (6 bases). The V end lost 4 bases, the J end lost 6 bases, and 15 bases lay between the germline ends. The CDR3 is made up of 13 amino acids. CDR1 is GTSNPN and CDR2 is SVGIG in the germline V gene (reference sequence). The CDR3 region is CAWNRGQADGYTF. CDR3 in DNA: TGTGCCTGGAATAGGGGACAAGCGGATGGCTACACCTTC.

V gene TRBV20-1 combines with J gene TRBJ2-1; no definite D call. Germline loops: CDR1 DFQATT, CDR2 SNEGSKA (reference sequence). V lost 6 bases and J lost 5, with 8 bases in between. This CDR3 is built from 11 residues. Here the CDR3 DNA reads TGCAGTGCGGCCCTCAACAATGAGCAGTTCTTC. Protein product: CSAALNNEQFF.

V is TRBV5-6 and J is TRBJ1-2; D might be TRBD1 (6 bases). CDR3 length: 14 amino acids. Germline V gene lookup returns CDR1 SGHDT and CDR2 YYEEEE. Deletions cut 1 base from V and 8 bases from J, with 15 bases between. The CDR3 here is CASSLFGTRHGYTF. The CDR3 bases are TGTGCCAGCAGCTTGTTTGGGACACGGCACGGCTACACCTTC.

The chain uses TRBV6-5 and TRBJ2-2; maybe TRBD1 (5 bases). Trimming pared 5 bases from V and 7 bases from J, leaving 14 bases between. The CDR3 loop spans 14 amino acids. The germline gives CDR1 MNHEY, CDR2 SVGAGI. CDR3 amino acids: CASSRARVGGELFF. CDR3 bases: TGTGCCAGCAGTAGAGCCAGGGTGGGCGGGGAGCTGTTTTTT.

The chain joins TRBV27 to TRBJ2-3, with 12 bases that match TRBD1. V dropped 4 bases and J dropped 4; count of bases not matched to a gene: 9. This CDR3 is 17 amino acids long. CDR1 is MNHEY and CDR2 is SMNVEV in the germline V gene (reference sequence). The CDR3 loop is CASSSIPGTGGSDTQYF. In DNA form, the CDR3 reads TGTGCCAGCAGTTCTATACCCGGGACAGGGGGCTCAGATACGCAGTATTTT.

In its sample, this clone was seen once. The V and J genes are TRBV6-5 and TRBJ1-1; D gene uncertain. Germline assignment: CDR1 MNHEY and CDR2 SVGAGI. V was pared by 5 bases and J by 1 base, with 8 bases between. The CDR3 has 13 residues. The CDR3 loop reads CASSPQPNTEAFF. CDR3 sequence (DNA): TGTGCCAGCAGTCCACAGCCGAACACTGAAGCTTTCTTT.

This chain joins TRBV29-1 and TRBJ2-1; D remains unclear. The CDR3 totals 13 residues. Germline-derived CDR1 and CDR2 are SQVTM and ANQGSEA. Trimming pared 1 base from V and 7 bases from J, leaving 11 bases between. CDR3 nucleotide sequence: TGCAGCGTTGAAGCTACTGCCGATAATGAGCAGTTCTTC. It specifies CSVEATADNEQFF.

This chain links TRBV28 with TRBJ1-5, with 8 bases identical to TRBD1. After removal of 5 bases from V and 6 bases from J, the junction contained 12 bases not matched to a gene. This CDR3 comprises 16 residues. Germline assignment: CDR1 MDHEN and CDR2 SYDVKM. CDR3 protein: CASSLSGTGLGQPQHF. The CDR3 DNA is TGTGCCAGCAGTCTCTCCGGGACAGGTTTGGGTCAGCCCCAGCATTTT.

This chain uses TRBV11-3 with TRBJ2-1; tentatively, D is TRBD2 (6 bases). Germline CDR1 and CDR2: SGHNT and YENEEA. The CDR3 runs 17 residues. V was shortened by 1 base and J by 0 bases, with 13 bases between the two germline ends. Here the CDR3 reads CASSLGLAEHSYNEQFF. The DNA of the CDR3 is TGTGCCAGCAGCTTAGGCTTAGCGGAACACTCCTACAATGAGCAGTTCTTC.

The CDR3 reads CASSQLGGEQFF. The CDR3 coding sequence is TGTGCCAGCAGCCAACTAGGGGGTGAGCAGTTCTTC. The genes are TRBV12-3 or TRBV12-4 and TRBJ2-1; D possibly corresponds to TRBD1 (6 bases). CDR3 length equals 12 residues. Deletions cut 6 bases from V and 9 bases from J, with 12 bases between.

Here the CDR3 reads CAWSGDRVRGETQYF. The DNA for the CDR3 is TGTGCCTGGAGTGGGGACAGGGTCCGGGGGGAGACCCAGTACTTC. The chain is built from TRBV30 and TRBJ2-5, with 9 bases that match TRBD1. CDR1 and CDR2 (germline): GTSNPN, SVGIG (reference sequence). J gave up 5 bases and V 1 base, and 8 bases lay outside the gene matches. CDR3 length equals 15 residues.

The rearrangement links TRBV10-3 to TRBJ1-6; no clear D. This CDR3 region has 13 residues. Trimming took off 2 bases at V and 8 bases at J, with 7 bases between the two ends. Germline assignment: CDR1 ENHRY and CDR2 SYGVKD. The CDR3 loop is CAISEERDSPLHF. The CDR3 coding sequence is TGTGCCATCAGTGAGGAGAGGGATTCACCCCTCCACTTT.

The V gene is TRBV12-5, the J gene TRBJ1-4; D ambiguous. Germline CDR1 is LGHNT and CDR2 is FRNRAP. CDR3 length: 16 amino acids. V was cut by 4 bases and J by 7 bases, with 19 bases left in between. The CDR3 here is CASGSPKYDTGEKLFF. In DNA, the CDR3 is TGTGCTAGTGGTTCCCCCAAATACGATACGGGTGAAAAACTGTTTTTT. Full variable domain (missing parts from reference TRBV12-5 and TRBJ1-4): DARVTQTPRHKVTEMGQEVTMRCQPILGHNTVFWYRQTMMQGLELLAYFRNRAPLDDSGMPKDRFSAEMPDATLATLKIQPSEPRDSAVYFCASGSPKYDTGEKLFFGSGTQLSVL.

This clone came up a few times. The chain is built from TRBV7-9 and TRBJ2-2; 8 nucleotides match TRBD2. V lost 5 bases to trimming and J lost 4 bases; unmatched junction nucleotides: 9. Looked up from germline, CDR1 is SEHNR and CDR2 is FQNEAQ (reference sequence). The CDR3 runs to 16 residues. The CDR3 sequence: CASSPASGRSTGELFF. CDR3 DNA sequence: TGTGCCAGCAGCCCGGCTAGCGGGCGGAGCACCGGGGAGCTGTTTTTT.